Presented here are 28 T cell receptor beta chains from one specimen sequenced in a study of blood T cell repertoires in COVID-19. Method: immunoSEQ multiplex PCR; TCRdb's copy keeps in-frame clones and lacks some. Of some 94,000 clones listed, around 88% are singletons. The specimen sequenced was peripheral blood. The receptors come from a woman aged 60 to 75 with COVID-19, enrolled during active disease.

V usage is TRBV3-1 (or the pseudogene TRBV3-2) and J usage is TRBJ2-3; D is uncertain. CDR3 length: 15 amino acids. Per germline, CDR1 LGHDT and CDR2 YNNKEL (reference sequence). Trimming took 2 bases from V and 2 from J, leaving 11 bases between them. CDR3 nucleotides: TGTGCCAGCAGCCAATACCTACTACACACAGATACGCAGTATTTT. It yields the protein CASSQYLLHTDTQYF.

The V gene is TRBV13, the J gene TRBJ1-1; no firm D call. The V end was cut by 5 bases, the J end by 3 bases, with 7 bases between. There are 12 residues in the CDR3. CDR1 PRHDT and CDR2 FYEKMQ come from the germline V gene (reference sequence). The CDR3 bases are TGTGCCAGCAGCCACAAGTACACTGAAGCTTTCTTT. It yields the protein CASSHKYTEAFF.

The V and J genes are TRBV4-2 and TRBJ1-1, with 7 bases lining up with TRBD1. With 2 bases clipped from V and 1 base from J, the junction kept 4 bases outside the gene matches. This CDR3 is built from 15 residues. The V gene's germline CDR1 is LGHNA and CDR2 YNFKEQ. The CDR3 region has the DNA TGTGCCAGCAGCCAAACCGGGACAGCGAACACTGAAGCTTTCTTT. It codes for CASSQTGTANTEAFF.

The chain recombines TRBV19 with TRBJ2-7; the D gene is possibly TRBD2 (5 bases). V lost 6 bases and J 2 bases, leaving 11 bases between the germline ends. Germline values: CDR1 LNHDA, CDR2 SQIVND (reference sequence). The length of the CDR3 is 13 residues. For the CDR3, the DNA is TGTGCCAGTAGGGCGACGGGGACCTACGAGCAGTACTTC. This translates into CASRATGTYEQYF. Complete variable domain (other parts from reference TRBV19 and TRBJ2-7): DGGITQSPKYLFRKEGQNVTLSCEQNLNHDAMYWYRQDPGQGLRLIYYSQIVNDFQKGDIAEGYSVSREKKESFPLTVTSAQKNPTAFYLCASRATGTYEQYFGPGTRLTVT.

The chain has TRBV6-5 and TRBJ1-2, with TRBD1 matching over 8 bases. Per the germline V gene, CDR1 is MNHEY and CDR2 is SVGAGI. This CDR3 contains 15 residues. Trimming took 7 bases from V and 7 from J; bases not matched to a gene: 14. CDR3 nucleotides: TGTGCCAGCAACGGGGGGACAGGAGGGAAGGTTGGCTACACCTTC. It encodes CASNGGTGGKVGYTF.

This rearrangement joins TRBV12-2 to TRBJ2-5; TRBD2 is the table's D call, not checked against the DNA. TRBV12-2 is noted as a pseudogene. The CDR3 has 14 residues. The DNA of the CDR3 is TGTGCAAGTCGCCGGGGAGATCGGCAAGAGACCCAGTACTTC. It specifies CASRRGDRQETQYF.

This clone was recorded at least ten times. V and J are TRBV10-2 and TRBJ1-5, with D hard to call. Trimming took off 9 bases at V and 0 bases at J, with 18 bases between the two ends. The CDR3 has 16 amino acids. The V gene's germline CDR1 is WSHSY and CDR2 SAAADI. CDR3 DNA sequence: TGCGCCAGTTCTACGGGGAGTGGGCATAGCAATCAGCCCCAGCATTTT. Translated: CASSTGSGHSNQPQHF.

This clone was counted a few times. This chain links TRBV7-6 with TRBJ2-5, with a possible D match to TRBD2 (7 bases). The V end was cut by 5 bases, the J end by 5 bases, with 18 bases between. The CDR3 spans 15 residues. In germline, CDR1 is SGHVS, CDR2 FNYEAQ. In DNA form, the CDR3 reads TGTGCCAGCAGCCAGCAGCGGGGAAGGGGGGAGACCCAGTACTTC. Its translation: CASSQQRGRGETQYF.

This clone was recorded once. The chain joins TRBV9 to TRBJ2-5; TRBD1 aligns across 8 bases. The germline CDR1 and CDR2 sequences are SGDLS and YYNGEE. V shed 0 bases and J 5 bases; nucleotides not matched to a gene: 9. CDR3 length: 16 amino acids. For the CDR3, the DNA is TGTGCCAGCAGCGTAGTTCCGGACAGGGTAGACGAGACCCAGTACTTC. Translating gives CASSVVPDRVDETQYF. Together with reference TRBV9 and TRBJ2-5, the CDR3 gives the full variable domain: DSGVTQTPKHLITATGQRVTLRCSPRSGDLSVYWYQQSLDQGLQFLIQYYNGEERAKGNILERFSAQQFPDLHSELNLSSLELGDSALYFCASSVVPDRVDETQYFGPGTRLLVL.

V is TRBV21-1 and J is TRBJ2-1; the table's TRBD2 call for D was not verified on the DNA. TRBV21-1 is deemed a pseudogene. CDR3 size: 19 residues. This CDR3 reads CASSAQLAGKFEVYNEQFF. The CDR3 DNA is TGTGCCAGCAGCGCACAACTAGCGGGGAAATTTGAAGTCTACAATGAGCAGTTCTTC.

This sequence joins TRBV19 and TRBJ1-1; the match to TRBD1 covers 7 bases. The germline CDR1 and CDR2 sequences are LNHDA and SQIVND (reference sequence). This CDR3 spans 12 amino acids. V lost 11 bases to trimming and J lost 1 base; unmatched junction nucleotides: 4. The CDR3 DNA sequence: TGTGCCGCCAGACAGGGGAACACTGAAGCTTTCTTT. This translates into CAARQGNTEAFF. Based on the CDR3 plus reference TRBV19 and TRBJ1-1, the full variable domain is DGGITQSPKYLFRKEGQNVTLSCEQNLNHDAMYWYRQDPGQGLRLIYYSQIVNDFQKGDIAEGYSVSREKKESFPLTVTSAQKNPTAFYLCAARQGNTEAFFGQGTRLTVV.

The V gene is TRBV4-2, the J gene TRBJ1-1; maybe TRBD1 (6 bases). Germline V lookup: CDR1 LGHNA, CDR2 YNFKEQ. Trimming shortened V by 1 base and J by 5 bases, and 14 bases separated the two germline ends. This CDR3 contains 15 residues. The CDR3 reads CASSQVNPRGTEAFF. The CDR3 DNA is TGTGCCAGCAGCCAAGTCAACCCGAGGGGGACTGAAGCTTTCTTT.

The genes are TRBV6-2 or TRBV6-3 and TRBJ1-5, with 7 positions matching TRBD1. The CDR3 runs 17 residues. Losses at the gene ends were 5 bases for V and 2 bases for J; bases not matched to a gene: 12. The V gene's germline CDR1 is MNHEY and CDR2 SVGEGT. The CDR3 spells CASSTDRANVGNQPQHF. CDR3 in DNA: TGTGCCAGCAGTACTGACAGGGCTAACGTTGGCAATCAGCCCCAGCATTTT.

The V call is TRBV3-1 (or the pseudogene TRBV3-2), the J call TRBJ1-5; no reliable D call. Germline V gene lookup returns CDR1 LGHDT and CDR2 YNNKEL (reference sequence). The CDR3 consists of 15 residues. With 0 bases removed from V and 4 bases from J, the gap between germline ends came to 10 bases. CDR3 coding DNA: TGTGCCAGCAGCCAAGATTTGGTACAAAATCAGCCCCAGCATTTT. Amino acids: CASSQDLVQNQPQHF.

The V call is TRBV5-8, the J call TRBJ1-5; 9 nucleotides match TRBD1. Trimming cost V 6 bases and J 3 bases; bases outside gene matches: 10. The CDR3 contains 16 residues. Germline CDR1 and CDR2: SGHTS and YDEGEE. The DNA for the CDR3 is TGTGCCAGCATTCTGCGGTGGACAGGGGACAATCAGCCCCAGCATTTT. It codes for CASILRWTGDNQPQHF.

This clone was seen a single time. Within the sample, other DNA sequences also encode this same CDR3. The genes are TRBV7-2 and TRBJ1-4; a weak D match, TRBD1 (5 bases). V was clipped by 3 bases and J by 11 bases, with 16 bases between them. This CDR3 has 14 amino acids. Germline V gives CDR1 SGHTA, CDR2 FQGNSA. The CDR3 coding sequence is TGTGCCAGCAGCTTTAGTCCTGGGGGGGAGAAACTGTTTTTT. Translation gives CASSFSPGGEKLFF.

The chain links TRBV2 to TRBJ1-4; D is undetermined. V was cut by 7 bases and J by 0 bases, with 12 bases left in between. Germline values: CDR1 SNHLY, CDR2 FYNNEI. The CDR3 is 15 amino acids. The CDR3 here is CASTQEAATNEKLFF. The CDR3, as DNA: TGTGCCAGCACCCAGGAAGCAGCAACTAATGAAAAACTGTTTTTT.

Written as DNA, the CDR3 is TGTGCCAGCAGCTTCCAGGGGGTCGGGAACACCGGGGAGCTGTTTTTT. Residues: CASSFQGVGNTGELFF. This sequence joins TRBV11-2 and TRBJ2-2; 7 bases line up with TRBD1. J gave up 1 base and V 3 bases, and 5 bases lay outside the gene matches. The CDR3 has 16 residues. From germline, CDR1 is SGHAT and CDR2 FQNNGV. The variable domain in full, with the rest retrieved from reference TRBV11-2 and TRBJ2-2, is EAGVAQSPRYKIIEKRQSVAFWCNPISGHATLYWYQQILGQGPKLLIQFQNNGVVDDSQLPKDRFSAERLKGVDSTLKIQPAKLEDSAVYLCASSFQGVGNTGELFFGEGSRLTVL.

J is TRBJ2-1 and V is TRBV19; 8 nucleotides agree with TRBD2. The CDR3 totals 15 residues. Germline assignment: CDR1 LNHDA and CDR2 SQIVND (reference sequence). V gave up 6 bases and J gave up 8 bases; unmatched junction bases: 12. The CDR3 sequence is CASRQTSVSFDEQFF. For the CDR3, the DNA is TGTGCCAGTAGGCAGACTAGCGTCTCTTTCGATGAGCAGTTCTTC.

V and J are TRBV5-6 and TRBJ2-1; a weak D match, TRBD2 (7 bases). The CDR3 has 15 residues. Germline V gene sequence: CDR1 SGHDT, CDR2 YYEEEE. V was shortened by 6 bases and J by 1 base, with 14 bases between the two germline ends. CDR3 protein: CASNQGGASYNEQFF. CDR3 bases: TGTGCCAGCAACCAAGGGGGGGCGTCCTACAATGAGCAGTTCTTC.

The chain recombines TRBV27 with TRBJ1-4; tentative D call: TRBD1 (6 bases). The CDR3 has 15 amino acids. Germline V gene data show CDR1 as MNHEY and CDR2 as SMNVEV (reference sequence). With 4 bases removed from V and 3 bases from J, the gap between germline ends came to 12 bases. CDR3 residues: CASSSQGKANEKLFF. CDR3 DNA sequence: TGTGCCAGCAGTTCCCAGGGGAAGGCTAATGAAAAACTGTTTTTT.

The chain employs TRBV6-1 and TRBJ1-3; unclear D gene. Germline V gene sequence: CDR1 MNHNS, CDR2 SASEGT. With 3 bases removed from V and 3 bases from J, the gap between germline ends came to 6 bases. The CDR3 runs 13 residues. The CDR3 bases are TGTGCCAGCAGTGATATGTATGGAAACACCATATATTTT. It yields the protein CASSDMYGNTIYF.

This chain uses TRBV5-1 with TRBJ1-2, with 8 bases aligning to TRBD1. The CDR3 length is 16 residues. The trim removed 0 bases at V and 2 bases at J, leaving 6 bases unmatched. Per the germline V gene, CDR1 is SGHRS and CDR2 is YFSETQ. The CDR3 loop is CASSLARQGSNYGYTF. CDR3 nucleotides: TGCGCCAGCAGCTTGGCCAGACAGGGGTCCAACTATGGCTACACCTTC. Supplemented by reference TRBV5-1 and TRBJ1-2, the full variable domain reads KAGVTQTPRYLIKTRGQQVTLSCSPISGHRSVSWYQQTPGQGLQFLFEYFSETQRNKGNFPGRFSGRQFSNSRSEMNVSTLELGDSALYLCASSLARQGSNYGYTFGSGTRLTVV.

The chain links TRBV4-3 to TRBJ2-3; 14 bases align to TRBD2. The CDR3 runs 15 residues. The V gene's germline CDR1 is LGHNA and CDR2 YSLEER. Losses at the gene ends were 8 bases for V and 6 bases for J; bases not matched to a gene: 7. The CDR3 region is CASQPRLAGGDTQYF. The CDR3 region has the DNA TGCGCCAGCCAGCCGAGACTAGCGGGGGGGGATACGCAGTATTTT.

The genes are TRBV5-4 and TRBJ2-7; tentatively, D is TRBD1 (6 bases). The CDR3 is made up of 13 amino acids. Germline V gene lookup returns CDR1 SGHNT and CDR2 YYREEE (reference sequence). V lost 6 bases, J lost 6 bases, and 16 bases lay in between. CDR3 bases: TGTGCCAGCATCAATTTAGGGGGTTCCGAGCAGTACTTC. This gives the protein CASINLGGSEQYF.

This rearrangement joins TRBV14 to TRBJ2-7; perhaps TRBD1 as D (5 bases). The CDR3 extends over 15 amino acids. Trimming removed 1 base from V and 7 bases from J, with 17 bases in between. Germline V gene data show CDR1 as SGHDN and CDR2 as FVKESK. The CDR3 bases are TGTGCCAGCAGCCAAGTGCCCCAGGGTCGATGGGAGCAGTACTTC. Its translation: CASSQVPQGRWEQYF.

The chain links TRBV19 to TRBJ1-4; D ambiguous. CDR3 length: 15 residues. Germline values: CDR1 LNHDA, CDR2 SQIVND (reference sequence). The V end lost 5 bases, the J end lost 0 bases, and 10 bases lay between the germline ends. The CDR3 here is CASSPQPATNEKLFF. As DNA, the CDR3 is TGTGCCAGTAGTCCACAGCCTGCAACTAATGAAAAACTGTTTTTT. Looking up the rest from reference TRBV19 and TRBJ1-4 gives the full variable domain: DGGITQSPKYLFRKEGQNVTLSCEQNLNHDAMYWYRQDPGQGLRLIYYSQIVNDFQKGDIAEGYSVSREKKESFPLTVTSAQKNPTAFYLCASSPQPATNEKLFFGSGTQLSVL.

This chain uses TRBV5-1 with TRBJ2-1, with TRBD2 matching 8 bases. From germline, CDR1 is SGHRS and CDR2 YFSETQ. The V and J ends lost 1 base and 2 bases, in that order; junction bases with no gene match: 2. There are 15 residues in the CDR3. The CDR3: CASSLLAGTYNEQFF. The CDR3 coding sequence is TGCGCCAGCAGCTTGTTAGCGGGGACCTACAATGAGCAGTTCTTC. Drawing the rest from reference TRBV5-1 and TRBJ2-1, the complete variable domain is KAGVTQTPRYLIKTRGQQVTLSCSPISGHRSVSWYQQTPGQGLQFLFEYFSETQRNKGNFPGRFSGRQFSNSRSEMNVSTLELGDSALYLCASSLLAGTYNEQFFGPGTRLTVL.